This TCR beta chain was identified during a study of cytomegalovirus exposure and HLA in healthy donors. The CDR3 contains 13 residues. V lost 4 bases to trimming and J lost 5 bases, with 10 bases between them. Looked up from germline, CDR1 is SGDLS and CDR2 is YYNGEE. Primers: 60 Vbeta forward and 13 Jbeta reverse. Method: immunoSEQ multiplex PCR; TCRdb's copy keeps in-frame clones and lacks some. The sample carries some 250,000 clones, 82% recorded once. The chain carries TRBV9 and TRBJ2-4; no clear D gene. The sample taken for sequencing was PBMCs. The sequence came from a middle-aged woman in good health and CMV-seropositive. Here the CDR3 DNA reads TGTGCCAGCAGCCCCGGAGTTCAAAACATTCAGTACTTC. Amino acids: CASSPGVQNIQYF.